This entry describes one T cell receptor (beta chain). The target antigen is unknown. The sample originates from a study of cytomegalovirus exposure and HLA in healthy donors. This table comes from immunoSEQ multiplex PCR, and its TCRdb copy is limited to in-frame clones, with some not included. The table records around 150,000 clones, roughly 84% of them present only once. Study results and caveats: Among TCR sequences, most were rare, though some public TCRs appeared in many donors. CMV antigen specificity was confirmed in vitro for three CMV-associated chains. According to the study, 160 or so TCR beta chains were cytomegalovirus-associated.

The donors were part of the validation cohort of some 120 subjects. That cohort was separate from the first cohort, which comprised about 670 subjects. V lost 4 bases and J 1 base, leaving 11 bases between the germline ends. CDR3 size: 14 residues. CDR1 SGHRS and CDR2 YFSETQ come from the germline V gene. Sequenced sample: PBMCs. This chain uses TRBV5-1 with TRBJ2-5; D call uncertain. This TCR was recovered from a young man in good health and CMV-seropositive. The CDR3 DNA follows: TGCGCCAGCAGCGTGGACCGAGCCCAAGAGACCCAGTACTTC. Translated, it gives CASSVDRAQETQYF.